Each of the 14 T cell receptor beta chains below was sequenced from the same sample in a study of human versus mouse CDR3 diversity and MHC coevolution. The assay was immunoSEQ multiplex PCR, and TCRdb's table has in-frame clones only and misses some. The data hold tens of thousands of clones, with 85% to 95% observed a single time. The material sequenced was naive CD4+ T cells from blood. Indicated subset: CD45RO-negative CD62L-positive naive CD4 T cells. Receptor source: a person between 55 and 69 years old in good health.

The genes are TRBV19 and TRBJ1-1; unclear D gene. Germline V CDR1 and CDR2: LNHDA, SQIVND (reference sequence). The ends were cut back, 7 bases at V and 7 bases at J, with 10 bases in the middle. The CDR3 length is 11 residues. The CDR3 region has the DNA TGTGCCAGTACCGCGCGTGGTGAAGCTTTCTTT. This translates into CASTARGEAFF. The full variable domain, rest sourced from reference TRBV19 and TRBJ1-1, is DGGITQSPKYLFRKEGQNVTLSCEQNLNHDAMYWYRQDPGQGLRLIYYSQIVNDFQKGDIAEGYSVSREKKESFPLTVTSAQKNPTAFYLCASTARGEAFFGQGTRLTVV.

This chain joins TRBV11-2 and TRBJ2-3; 10 positions match TRBD1. From germline, CDR1 is SGHAT and CDR2 FQNNGV. There are 15 residues in the CDR3. V gave up 1 base and J gave up 5 bases; unmatched junction bases: 3. This chain's CDR3 is CASSLGQGAEDTQYF. In nucleotides, the CDR3 is TGTGCCAGCAGCTTAGGACAGGGGGCTGAAGATACGCAGTATTTT. The full variable domain, completed using reference TRBV11-2 and TRBJ2-3, is EAGVAQSPRYKIIEKRQSVAFWCNPISGHATLYWYQQILGQGPKLLIQFQNNGVVDDSQLPKDRFSAERLKGVDSTLKIQPAKLEDSAVYLCASSLGQGAEDTQYFGPGTRLTVL.

V usage is TRBV27 and J usage is TRBJ1-2; 9 bases are shared with TRBD1. Per germline, CDR1 MNHEY and CDR2 SMNVEV (reference sequence). The CDR3 totals 14 residues. Unmatched junction bases numbered 8, after V lost 6 bases and J lost 6 bases. The CDR3 is CASSPGQGRHGYTF. CDR3 coding DNA: TGTGCCAGCAGCCCGGGACAGGGTCGTCATGGCTACACCTTC.

The chain has TRBV2 and TRBJ1-2, with no clear D. Trimming removed 3 bases from V and 6 bases from J, with 17 bases in between. The CDR3 totals 15 residues. Germline values: CDR1 SNHLY, CDR2 FYNNEI. The CDR3 reads CASSDRRPQSHGYTF. CDR3 in DNA: TGTGCCAGCAGTGATCGGCGGCCGCAAAGTCATGGCTACACCTTC.

This chain joins TRBV4-2 and TRBJ2-5; possibly TRBD1 for D (6 bases). CDR1 LGHNA and CDR2 YNFKEQ come from the germline V gene. The V end was cut by 4 bases, the J end by 3 bases, with 18 bases between. This CDR3 is 16 amino acids long. CDR3 region: CASSPQGPLVEETQYF. The CDR3 DNA follows: TGTGCCAGCAGCCCTCAGGGGCCCCTGGTGGAAGAGACCCAGTACTTC.

V and J are TRBV18 and TRBJ2-7; 9 positions agree with TRBD1. The length of the CDR3 is 15 residues. Germline values: CDR1 KGHSH, CDR2 LQKENI. Germline trimming cut 6 bases from V and 0 bases from J; bases unmatched to any gene: 6. CDR3 residues: CASSAGQGSSYEQYF. DNA of the CDR3: TGTGCCAGCTCTGCGGGACAGGGAAGCTCCTACGAGCAGTACTTC. The complete variable domain, with remaining parts taken from reference TRBV18 and TRBJ2-7, reads NAGVMQNPRHLVRRRGQEARLRCSPMKGHSHVYWYRQLPEEGLKFMVYLQKENIIDESGMPKERFSAEFPKEGPSILRIQQVVRGDSAAYFCASSAGQGSSYEQYFGPGTRLTVT.

This clone was observed a single time. The chain carries TRBV12-5 and TRBJ2-5, with 13 bases aligning to TRBD2. Germline-derived CDR1 and CDR2 are LGHNT and FRNRAP. This CDR3 is built from 14 residues. Trimming at V came to 4 bases and at J to 12 bases, leaving 8 bases not matched to a gene. CDR3 residues: CASGSRTSGSLKYF. The DNA of the CDR3 is TGTGCTAGTGGTTCCCGGACTAGCGGGAGCCTCAAGTACTTC. Filled out from reference TRBV12-5 and TRBJ2-5, the complete variable domain reads DARVTQTPRHKVTEMGQEVTMRCQPILGHNTVFWYRQTMMQGLELLAYFRNRAPLDDSGMPKDRFSAEMPDATLATLKIQPSEPRDSAVYFCASGSRTSGSLKYFGPGTRLLVL.

This clone showed up just once. The J gene is TRBJ2-2, the V gene TRBV19, with D maybe TRBD2 (6 bases). CDR1 LNHDA and CDR2 SQIVND come from the germline V gene (reference sequence). CDR3 length: 14 residues. With 6 bases removed from V and 5 bases from J, the gap between germline ends came to 13 bases. CDR3 coding DNA: TGTGCCAGTAGGGGGAGGCGAGGTACCGGGGAGCTGTTTTTT. This sequence encodes CASRGRRGTGELFF. The complete variable domain, with remaining parts taken from reference TRBV19 and TRBJ2-2, reads DGGITQSPKYLFRKEGQNVTLSCEQNLNHDAMYWYRQDPGQGLRLIYYSQIVNDFQKGDIAEGYSVSREKKESFPLTVTSAQKNPTAFYLCASRGRRGTGELFFGEGSRLTVL.

CDR3 sequence: CASSQEITGTGLGQPQHF. The CDR3 DNA is TGCGCCAGCAGCCAAGAGATCACCGGGACAGGGTTAGGTCAGCCCCAGCATTTT. The V gene is TRBV4-1, the J gene TRBJ1-5; 9 nucleotides align to TRBD1. The CDR3 loop spans 18 amino acids. V dropped 0 bases and J dropped 6; count of bases not matched to a gene: 12. CDR1 MGHRA and CDR2 YSYEKL come from the germline V gene.

The chain couples TRBV6-5 to TRBJ2-5; TRBD1 matches at 10 bases. Germline CDR1 reads MNHEY; CDR2 reads SVGAGI. V was pared by 2 bases and J by 1 base, with 4 bases of the junction left unmatched. This CDR3 is 16 amino acids long. The CDR3 here is CASSYSRTGGQETQYF. The CDR3 DNA reads as TGTGCCAGCAGTTACAGTAGGACAGGGGGCCAAGAGACCCAGTACTTC.

The chain uses TRBV19 and TRBJ2-1, with TRBD2 matching over 7 bases. Germline V lookup: CDR1 LNHDA, CDR2 SQIVND (reference sequence). V was clipped by 3 bases and J by 6 bases; unmatched bases: 14. The CDR3 has 17 residues. Here the CDR3 DNA reads TGTGCCAGTAGTATGGGGGGTCAAGCGGGGAAGATCAATGAGCAGTTCTTC. This sequence encodes CASSMGGQAGKINEQFF. The variable domain in full, completed from reference TRBV19 and TRBJ2-1, reads DGGITQSPKYLFRKEGQNVTLSCEQNLNHDAMYWYRQDPGQGLRLIYYSQIVNDFQKGDIAEGYSVSREKKESFPLTVTSAQKNPTAFYLCASSMGGQAGKINEQFFGPGTRLTVL.

This clone was counted a few times. The J gene is TRBJ1-1, the V gene TRBV19, with 9 bases that match TRBD1. The CDR3 runs 14 residues. The V gene's germline CDR1 is LNHDA and CDR2 SQIVND (reference sequence). J lost 4 bases, V lost 5 bases, and 5 bases had no gene match. CDR3 region: CASSPGQGATEAFF. The CDR3 nucleotides read TGTGCCAGTAGTCCGGGACAGGGTGCCACTGAAGCTTTCTTT.

The rearrangement joins TRBV19 to TRBJ1-2; perhaps TRBD1 as D (6 bases). V was shortened by 7 bases and J by 6 bases, with 18 bases between the two germline ends. The CDR3 consists of 14 residues. The germline CDR1 and CDR2 sequences are LNHDA and SQIVND (reference sequence). The CDR3 coding sequence is TGTGCCAGTAATCAGGCAGGGGTCGGGGATGGCTACACCTTC. The encoded protein is CASNQAGVGDGYTF. The full variable domain, rest sourced from reference TRBV19 and TRBJ1-2, is DGGITQSPKYLFRKEGQNVTLSCEQNLNHDAMYWYRQDPGQGLRLIYYSQIVNDFQKGDIAEGYSVSREKKESFPLTVTSAQKNPTAFYLCASNQAGVGDGYTFGSGTRLTVV.

The chain uses TRBV6-6 and TRBJ2-7; TRBD2 agrees at 13 bases. This CDR3 is built from 14 residues. After removal of 6 bases from V and 3 bases from J, the junction contained 2 bases not matched to a gene. Germline CDR1 reads MNHNY; CDR2 reads SVGAGI (reference sequence). CDR3 nucleotides: TGTGCCAGCAGAGGGACTAGCGGGAACTACGAGCAGTACTTC. Translation: CASRGTSGNYEQYF.